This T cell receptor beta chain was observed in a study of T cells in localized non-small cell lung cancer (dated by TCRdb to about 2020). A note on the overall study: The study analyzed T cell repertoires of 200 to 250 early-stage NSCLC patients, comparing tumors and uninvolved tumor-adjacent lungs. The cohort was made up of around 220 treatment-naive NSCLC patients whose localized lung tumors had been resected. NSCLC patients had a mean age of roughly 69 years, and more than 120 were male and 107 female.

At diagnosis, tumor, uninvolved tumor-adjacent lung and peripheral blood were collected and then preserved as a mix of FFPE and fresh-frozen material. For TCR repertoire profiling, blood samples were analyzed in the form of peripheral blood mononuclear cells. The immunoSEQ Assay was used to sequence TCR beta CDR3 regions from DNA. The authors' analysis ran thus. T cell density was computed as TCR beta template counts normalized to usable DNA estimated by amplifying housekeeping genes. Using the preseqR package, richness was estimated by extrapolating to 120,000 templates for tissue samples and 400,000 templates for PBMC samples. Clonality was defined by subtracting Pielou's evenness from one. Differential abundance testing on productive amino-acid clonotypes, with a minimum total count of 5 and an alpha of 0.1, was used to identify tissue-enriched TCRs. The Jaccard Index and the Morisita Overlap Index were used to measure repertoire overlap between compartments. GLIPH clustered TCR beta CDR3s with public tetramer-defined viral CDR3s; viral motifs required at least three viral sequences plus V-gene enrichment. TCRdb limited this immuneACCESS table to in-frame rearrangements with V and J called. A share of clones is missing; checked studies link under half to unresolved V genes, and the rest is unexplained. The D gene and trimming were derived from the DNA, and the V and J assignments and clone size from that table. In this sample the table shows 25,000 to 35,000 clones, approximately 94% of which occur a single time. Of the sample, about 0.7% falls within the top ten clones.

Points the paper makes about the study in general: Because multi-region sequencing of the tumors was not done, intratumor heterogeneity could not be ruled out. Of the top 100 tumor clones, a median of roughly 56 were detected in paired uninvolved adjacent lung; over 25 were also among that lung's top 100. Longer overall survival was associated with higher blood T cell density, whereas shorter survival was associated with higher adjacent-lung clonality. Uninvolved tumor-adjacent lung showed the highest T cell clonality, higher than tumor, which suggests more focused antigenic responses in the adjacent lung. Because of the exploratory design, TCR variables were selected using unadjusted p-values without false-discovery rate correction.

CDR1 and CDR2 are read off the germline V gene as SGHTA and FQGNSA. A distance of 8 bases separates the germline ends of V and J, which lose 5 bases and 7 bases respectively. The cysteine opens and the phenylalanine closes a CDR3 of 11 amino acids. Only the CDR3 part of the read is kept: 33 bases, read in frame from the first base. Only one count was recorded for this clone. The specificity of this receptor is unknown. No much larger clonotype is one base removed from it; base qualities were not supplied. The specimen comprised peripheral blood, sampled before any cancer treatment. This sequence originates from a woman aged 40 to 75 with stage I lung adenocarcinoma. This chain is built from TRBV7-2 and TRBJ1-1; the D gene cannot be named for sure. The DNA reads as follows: TGTGCCAGCAGCCAAAGATTTGAAGCTTTCTTT. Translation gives CASSQRFEAFF.